A single TCR beta chain is shown here with its context. The CDR3 totals 15 residues. Trimming shortened V by 9 bases and J by 6 bases, and 21 bases separated the two germline ends. Germline V gene lookup returns CDR1 WNHNN and CDR2 SYGVQD (reference sequence). Methods used by the authors: How many nucleated cells were present was estimated from reference gene primer amplification. Measured with immunoSEQ multiplex PCR; TCRdb has only the in-frame clones, and not every one. Clonal size and the V and J genes are those of that table, whereas D and trimming came from the DNA. In the table there are 65,000 to 85,000 clones, roughly 89% of which are singletons. The source of the sample is a study of blood T cell repertoires in COVID-19. As for the study in general: Both acute and convalescent COVID-19 samples were obtained from the United States, Italy and Spain. T cells, B-cell-depleted T cells, or PBMCs supplied cDNA or gDNA.

V is TRBV10-1 and J is TRBJ1-5; weak D call: TRBD1 (6 bases). Sequenced sample: peripheral blood. This clonotype was sampled from a human donor in a cohort sampled during active COVID-19. This CDR3 is CAREYRDRSGQPQHF. In nucleotides, the CDR3 is TGCGCCAGGGAGTACAGGGATCGGAGCGGTCAGCCCCAGCATTTT.